This is a list of T cell receptor beta chains from one sample in a study of T cell changes during pregnancy in multiple sclerosis. TCRdb's table, derived via immunoSEQ multiplex PCR, lists solely in-frame clones and lacks some. There are about 50,000 clones in the sample; approximately 91% occur only once, and 0.2% to 0.3% lies in the top ten. The sequencing used CD4+ T cells from peripheral blood mononuclear cells, collected in the second trimester of pregnancy. These receptors came from a female donor with multiple sclerosis, enrolled in a pregnancy study. CDR3s include the opening cysteine and the closing phenylalanine or tryptophan. D genes are given only for firm matches. Expanded clones are given a class, and other clones once, few, many or no size at all.

v_call	cdr3_length	clone_size	d_call	j_call	cdr3_aa	cdr3_nt
TRBV10-3	15	-	TRBD2	TRBJ2-5	CATGGLAEPQETQYF	TGTGCCACGGGGGGACTAGCGGAACCCCAAGAGACCCAGTACTTC
TRBV6-5	15	-	TRBD1	TRBJ1-4	CASRPAPTGEGKLFF	TGTGCCAGCAGGCCGGCCCCGACAGGGGAAGGAAAACTGTTTTTT
TRBV6-4	14	once	TRBD1	TRBJ1-1	CASSVTGFGTEAFF	TGTGCCAGCAGTGTGACAGGGTTTGGCACTGAAGCTTTCTTT
TRBV19	11	-	-	TRBJ1-1	CASSLGGRAFF	TGTGCCAGTAGCCTGGGGGGTCGGGCTTTCTTT
TRBV6-5	15	-	-	TRBJ2-1	CASSYRGVNSNEQFF	TGTGCCAGCAGTTATCGAGGTGTCAATTCCAATGAGCAGTTCTTC
TRBV7-8	15	-	-	TRBJ2-7	CASREGGTGAYEQYF	TGTGCCAGCAGAGAGGGCGGGACGGGGGCCTACGAGCAGTACTTC
TRBV5-1	15	-	-	TRBJ2-5	CATSPRGENEETQYF	TGCGCCACCAGCCCCCGAGGAGAGAATGAAGAGACCCAGTACTTC
TRBV7-2	15	-	-	TRBJ2-5	CASSLHLDWRETQYF	TGTGCCAGCAGCCTCCATTTGGACTGGCGAGAGACCCAGTACTTC
TRBV18	13	once	TRBD2	TRBJ2-1	CASSPPGGSEQFF	TGTGCCAGCTCACCCCCCGGGGGGAGTGAGCAGTTCTTC
TRBV4-1	15	-	TRBD2	TRBJ2-7	CASSQGLAITYEQYF	TGCGCCAGCAGCCAGGGACTAGCGATAACCTACGAGCAGTACTTC
TRBV27	14	-	TRBD1	TRBJ1-2	CASSRDRSFSSYTF	TGTGCCAGCAGCCGGGACAGGAGCTTTTCTTCCTACACCTTC
TRBV28	18	-	-	TRBJ1-3	CASSLVLFTGRSGNTIYF	TGTGCCAGCAGTTTAGTCCTCTTCACAGGGCGCTCTGGAAACACCATATATTTT
TRBV7-9	11	-	-	TRBJ2-7	CASSLSFEQYF	TGTGCCAGCAGCTTATCCTTCGAGCAGTACTTC
TRBV7-9	12	-	-	TRBJ1-1	CASSQTVGLAFF	TGTGCCAGCAGCCAGACAGTAGGGTTGGCTTTCTTT
TRBV7-2	19	-	-	TRBJ1-6	CASSRGGAARFISNSPLHF	TGTGCCAGCAGCAGGGGGGGGGCTGCTCGATTTATTTCTAATTCACCCCTCCACTTT
TRBV5-6	13	few	-	TRBJ1-2	CASSLAFDSPYTF	TGTGCCAGCAGCTTGGCCTTTGACTCCCCCTACACCTTC
TRBV7-8	15	once	-	TRBJ1-5	CASSPDRWADQPQHF	TGTGCCAGCAGCCCTGACAGGTGGGCCGATCAGCCCCAGCATTTT
TRBV18	15	-	TRBD2	TRBJ2-1	CASSPLGGGHNEQFF	TGTGCCAGCTCACCGTTGGGGGGGGGTCACAATGAGCAGTTCTTC
TRBV18	14	-	-	TRBJ2-5	CASSPTGIQETQYF	TGTGCCAGCTCACCAACGGGGATTCAAGAGACCCAGTACTTC
TRBV5-4	14	-	-	TRBJ1-6	CASSLIGGNSPLHF	TGTGCCAGCAGCTTAATAGGGGGTAATTCACCCCTCCACTTT
TRBV19	17	once	-	TRBJ2-4	CASTPLLGEAYKNIQYF	TGTGCCAGTACGCCCCTCCTGGGGGAGGCCTACAAAAACATTCAGTACTTC
TRBV10-3	15	-	TRBD2	TRBJ2-7	CATEGGTSGVYEQYF	TGTGCCACAGAGGGCGGGACTAGCGGGGTCTACGAGCAGTACTTC
TRBV7-2	13	-	-	TRBJ2-1	CASSLWGQDEQFF	TGTGCCAGCAGCTTATGGGGGCAGGATGAGCAGTTCTTC
TRBV7-8	18	-	TRBD2	TRBJ2-1	CASSLLAGDFSSYNEQFF	TGTGCCAGCAGCTTACTAGCGGGGGATTTTTCCTCCTACAATGAGCAGTTCTTC